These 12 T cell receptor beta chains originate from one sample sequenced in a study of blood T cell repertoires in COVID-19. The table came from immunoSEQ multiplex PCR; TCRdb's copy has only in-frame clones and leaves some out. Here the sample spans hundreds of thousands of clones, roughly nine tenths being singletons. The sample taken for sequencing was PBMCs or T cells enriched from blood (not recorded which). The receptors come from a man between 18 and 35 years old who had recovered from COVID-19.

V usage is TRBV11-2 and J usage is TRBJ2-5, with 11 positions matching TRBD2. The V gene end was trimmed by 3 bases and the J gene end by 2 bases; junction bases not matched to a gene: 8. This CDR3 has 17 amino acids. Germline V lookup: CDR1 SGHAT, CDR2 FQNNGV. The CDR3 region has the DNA TGTGCCAGCAGCTTGGTCGTAGCGGGGGGGCCTCAAGAGACCCAGTACTTC. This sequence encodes CASSLVVAGGPQETQYF.

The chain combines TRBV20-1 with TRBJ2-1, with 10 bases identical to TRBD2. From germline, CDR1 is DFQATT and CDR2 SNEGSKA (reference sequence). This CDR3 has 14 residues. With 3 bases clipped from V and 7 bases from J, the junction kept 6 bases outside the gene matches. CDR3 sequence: CSASPGLASNEQFF. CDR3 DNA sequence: TGCAGTGCTAGTCCGGGACTAGCGTCGAATGAGCAGTTCTTC.

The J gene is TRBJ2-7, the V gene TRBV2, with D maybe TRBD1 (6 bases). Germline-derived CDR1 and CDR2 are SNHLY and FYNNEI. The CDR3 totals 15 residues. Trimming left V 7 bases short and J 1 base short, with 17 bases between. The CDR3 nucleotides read TGTGCCAGCAATCCGGAAGGGGGTCGATCCTACGAGCAGTACTTC. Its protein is CASNPEGGRSYEQYF.

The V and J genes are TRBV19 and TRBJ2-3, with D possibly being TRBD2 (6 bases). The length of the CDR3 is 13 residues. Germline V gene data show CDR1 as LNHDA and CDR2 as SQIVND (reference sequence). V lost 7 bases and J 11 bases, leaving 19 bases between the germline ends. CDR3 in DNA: TGTGCCAGTAAACACTCTAGCGCATGGTTGCAGTATTTT. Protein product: CASKHSSAWLQYF.

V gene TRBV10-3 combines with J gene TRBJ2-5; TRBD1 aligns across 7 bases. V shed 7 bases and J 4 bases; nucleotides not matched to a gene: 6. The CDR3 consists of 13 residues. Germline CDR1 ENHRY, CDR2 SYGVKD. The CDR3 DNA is TGTGCCATCAAAAAGGGGGCGGGAGAGACCCAGTACTTC. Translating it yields CAIKKGAGETQYF.

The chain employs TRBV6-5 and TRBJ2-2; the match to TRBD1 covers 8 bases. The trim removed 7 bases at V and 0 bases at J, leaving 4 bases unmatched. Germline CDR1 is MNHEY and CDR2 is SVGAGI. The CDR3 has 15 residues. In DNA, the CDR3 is TGTGCCAGCATGGGGACAGGCCCGAACACCGGGGAGCTGTTTTTT. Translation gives CASMGTGPNTGELFF.

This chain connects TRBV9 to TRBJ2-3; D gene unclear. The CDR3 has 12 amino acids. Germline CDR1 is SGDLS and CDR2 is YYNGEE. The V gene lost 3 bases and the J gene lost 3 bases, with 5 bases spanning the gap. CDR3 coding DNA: TGTGCCAGCAGCGGGCTTACAGATACGCAGTATTTT. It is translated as CASSGLTDTQYF.

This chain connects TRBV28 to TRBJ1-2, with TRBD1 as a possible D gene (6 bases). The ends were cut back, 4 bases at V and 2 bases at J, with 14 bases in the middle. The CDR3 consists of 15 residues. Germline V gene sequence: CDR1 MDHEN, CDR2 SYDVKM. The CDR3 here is CASSSGQSKNYGYTF. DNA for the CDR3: TGTGCCAGCAGTTCGGGACAATCGAAGAACTATGGCTACACCTTC.

In DNA, the CDR3 is TGTGCCAGCAGTGAAGGGGACAGGGGCACAGATACGCAGTATTTT. Its protein is CASSEGDRGTDTQYF. This rearrangement joins TRBV2 to TRBJ2-3; the match to TRBD1 covers 9 bases. The germline V gene has CDR1 SNHLY and CDR2 FYNNEI. V shed 1 base, J shed 1 base, and the junction held 0 bases outside the gene matches. The CDR3 totals 15 residues.

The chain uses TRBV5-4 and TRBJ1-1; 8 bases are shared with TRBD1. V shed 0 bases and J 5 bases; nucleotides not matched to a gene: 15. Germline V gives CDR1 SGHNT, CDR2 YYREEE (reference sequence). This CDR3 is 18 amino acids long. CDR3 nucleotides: TGTGCCAGCAGCTTGGCCGGGACAGGAAACTTACCGTGGACTGAAGCTTTCTTT. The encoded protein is CASSLAGTGNLPWTEAFF.

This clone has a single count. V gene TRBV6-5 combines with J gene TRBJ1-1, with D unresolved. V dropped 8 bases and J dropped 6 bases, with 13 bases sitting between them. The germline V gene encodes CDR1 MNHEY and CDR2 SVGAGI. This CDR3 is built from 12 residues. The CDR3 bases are TGTGCCAGCGAAAACCCCCGGTCTGAAGCTTTCTTT. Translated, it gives CASENPRSEAFF.

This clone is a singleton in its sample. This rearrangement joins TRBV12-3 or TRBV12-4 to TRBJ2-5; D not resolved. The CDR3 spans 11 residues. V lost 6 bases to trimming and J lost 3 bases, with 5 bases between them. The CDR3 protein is CASRQKETQYF. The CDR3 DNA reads TGTGCCAGCAGACAGAAAGAGACCCAGTACTTC.